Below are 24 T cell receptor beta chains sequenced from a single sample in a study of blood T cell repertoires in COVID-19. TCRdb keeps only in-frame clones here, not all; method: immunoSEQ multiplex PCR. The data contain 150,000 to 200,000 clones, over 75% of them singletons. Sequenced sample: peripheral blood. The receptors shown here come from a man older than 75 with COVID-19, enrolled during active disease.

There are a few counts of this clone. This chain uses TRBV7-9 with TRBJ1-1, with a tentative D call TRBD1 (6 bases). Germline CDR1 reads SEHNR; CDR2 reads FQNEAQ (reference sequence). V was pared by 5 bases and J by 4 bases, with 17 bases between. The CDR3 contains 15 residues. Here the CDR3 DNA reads TGTGCCAGCAGCGTACAGGGACAAGGGAGCACTGAAGCTTTCTTT. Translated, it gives CASSVQGQGSTEAFF. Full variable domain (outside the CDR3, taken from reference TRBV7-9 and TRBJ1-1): DTGVSQNPRHKITKRGQNVTFRCDPISEHNRLYWYRQTLGQGPEFLTYFQNEAQLEKSRLLSDRFSAERPKGSFSTLEIQRTEQGDSAMYLCASSVQGQGSTEAFFGQGTRLTVV.

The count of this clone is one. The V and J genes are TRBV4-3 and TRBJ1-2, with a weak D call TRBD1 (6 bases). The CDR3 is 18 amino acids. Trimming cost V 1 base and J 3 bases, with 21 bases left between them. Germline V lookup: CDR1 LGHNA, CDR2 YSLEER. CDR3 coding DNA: TGCGCCAGCAGCCAAGGCTTCTCACAGGGTCTATTGGACTATGGCTACACCTTC. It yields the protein CASSQGFSQGLLDYGYTF.

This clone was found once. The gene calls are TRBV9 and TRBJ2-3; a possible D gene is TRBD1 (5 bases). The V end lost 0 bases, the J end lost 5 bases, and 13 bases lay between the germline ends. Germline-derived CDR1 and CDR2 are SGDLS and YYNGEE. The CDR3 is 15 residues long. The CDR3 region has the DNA TGTGCCAGCAGCGTAGAAGGGCTAGGGGAAGATACGCAGTATTTT. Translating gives CASSVEGLGEDTQYF.

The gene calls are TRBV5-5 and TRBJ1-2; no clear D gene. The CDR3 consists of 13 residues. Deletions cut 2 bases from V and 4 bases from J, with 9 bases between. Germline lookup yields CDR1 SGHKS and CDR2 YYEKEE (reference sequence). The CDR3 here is CASSFSDLYGYTF. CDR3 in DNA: TGTGCCAGCAGCTTCTCAGATCTCTATGGCTACACCTTC.

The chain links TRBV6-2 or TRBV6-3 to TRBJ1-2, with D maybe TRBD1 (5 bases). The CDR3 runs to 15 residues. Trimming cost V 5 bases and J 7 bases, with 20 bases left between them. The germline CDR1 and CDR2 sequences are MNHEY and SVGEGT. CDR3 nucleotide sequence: TGTGCCAGCAGTGCCTCCGGCCAGGGCGGGGTTGGCTACACCTTC. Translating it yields CASSASGQGGVGYTF.

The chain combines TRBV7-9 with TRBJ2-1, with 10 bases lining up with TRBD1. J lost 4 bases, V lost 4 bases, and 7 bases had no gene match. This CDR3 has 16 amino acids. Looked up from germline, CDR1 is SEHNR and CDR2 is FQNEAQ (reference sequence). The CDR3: CASSSGPGQGYNEQFF. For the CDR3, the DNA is TGTGCCAGCAGCTCTGGACCGGGACAGGGGTACAATGAGCAGTTCTTC.

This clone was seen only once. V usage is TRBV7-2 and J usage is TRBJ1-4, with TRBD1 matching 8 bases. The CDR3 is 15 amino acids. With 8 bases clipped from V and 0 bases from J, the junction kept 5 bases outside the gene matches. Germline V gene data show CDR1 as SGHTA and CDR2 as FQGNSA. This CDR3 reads CASGGQGATNEKLFF. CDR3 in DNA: TGTGCCAGCGGCGGACAGGGAGCAACTAATGAAAAACTGTTTTTT.

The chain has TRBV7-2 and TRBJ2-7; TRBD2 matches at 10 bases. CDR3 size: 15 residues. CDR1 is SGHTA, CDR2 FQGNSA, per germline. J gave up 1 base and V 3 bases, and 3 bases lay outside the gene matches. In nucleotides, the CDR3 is TGTGCCAGCAGCTTCAGACTAGCGGGTTCCTACGAGCAGTACTTC. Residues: CASSFRLAGSYEQYF.

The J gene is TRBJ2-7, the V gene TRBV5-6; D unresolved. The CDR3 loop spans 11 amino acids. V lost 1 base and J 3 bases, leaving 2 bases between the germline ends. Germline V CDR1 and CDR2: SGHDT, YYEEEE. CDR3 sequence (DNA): TGTGCCAGCAGCTTGTACTACGAGCAGTACTTC. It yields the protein CASSLYYEQYF.

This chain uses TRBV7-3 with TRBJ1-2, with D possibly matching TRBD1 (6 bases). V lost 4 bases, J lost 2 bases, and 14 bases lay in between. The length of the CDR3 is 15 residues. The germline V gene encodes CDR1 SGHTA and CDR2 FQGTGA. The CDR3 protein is CASSSSGDRNYGYTF. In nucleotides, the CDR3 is TGTGCCAGCAGCTCTTCAGGGGATCGGAACTATGGCTACACCTTC.

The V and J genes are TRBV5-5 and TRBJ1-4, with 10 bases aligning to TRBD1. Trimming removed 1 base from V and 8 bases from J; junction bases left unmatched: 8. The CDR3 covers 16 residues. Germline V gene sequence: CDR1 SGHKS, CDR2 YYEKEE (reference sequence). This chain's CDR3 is CASSLRDRGQEEKLFF. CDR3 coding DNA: TGTGCCAGCAGCTTGAGGGACAGGGGCCAGGAAGAAAAACTGTTTTTT.

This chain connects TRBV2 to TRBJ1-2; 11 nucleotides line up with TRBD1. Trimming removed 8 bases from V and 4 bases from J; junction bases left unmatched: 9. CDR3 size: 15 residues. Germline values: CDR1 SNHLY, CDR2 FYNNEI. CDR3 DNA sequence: TGTGCCAGCTATCCGGACAGGGGGCTGGGCTATGGCTACACCTTC. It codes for CASYPDRGLGYGYTF.

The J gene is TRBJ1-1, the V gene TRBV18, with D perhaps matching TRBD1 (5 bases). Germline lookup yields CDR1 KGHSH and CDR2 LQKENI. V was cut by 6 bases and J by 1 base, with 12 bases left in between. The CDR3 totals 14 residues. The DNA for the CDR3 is TGTGCCAGCTCTCTTGGACAAGGGAACACTGAAGCTTTCTTT. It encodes CASSLGQGNTEAFF.

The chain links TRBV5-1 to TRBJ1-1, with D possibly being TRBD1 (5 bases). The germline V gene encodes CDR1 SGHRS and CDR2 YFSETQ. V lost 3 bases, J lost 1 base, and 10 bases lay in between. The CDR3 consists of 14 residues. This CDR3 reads CASSSAGGNTEAFF. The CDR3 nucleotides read TGCGCCAGCAGCTCGGCCGGGGGGAACACTGAAGCTTTCTTT.

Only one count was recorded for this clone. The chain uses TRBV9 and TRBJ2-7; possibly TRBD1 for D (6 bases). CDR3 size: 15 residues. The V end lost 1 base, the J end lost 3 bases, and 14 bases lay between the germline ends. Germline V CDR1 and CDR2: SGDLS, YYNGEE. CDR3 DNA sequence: TGTGCCAGCAGCGTATCAGGGGTGAGAAACTACGAGCAGTACTTC. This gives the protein CASSVSGVRNYEQYF.

CDR3 nucleotides: TGTGCCCCCGGGGGTGGGAGATGGAACACTGAAGCTTTCTTT. Translated, it gives CAPGGGRWNTEAFF. This sequence joins TRBV19 and TRBJ1-1; D may be TRBD1 (5 bases). V gave up 11 bases and J gave up 1 base, with 17 bases separating them. The germline CDR1 and CDR2 sequences are LNHDA and SQIVND (reference sequence). The CDR3 totals 14 residues.

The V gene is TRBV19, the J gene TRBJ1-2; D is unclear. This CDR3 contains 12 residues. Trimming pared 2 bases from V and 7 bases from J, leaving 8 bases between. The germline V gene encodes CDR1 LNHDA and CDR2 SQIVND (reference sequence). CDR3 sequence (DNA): TGTGCCAGTAGTATATCGGAGCGTGGCTACACCTTC. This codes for CASSISERGYTF.

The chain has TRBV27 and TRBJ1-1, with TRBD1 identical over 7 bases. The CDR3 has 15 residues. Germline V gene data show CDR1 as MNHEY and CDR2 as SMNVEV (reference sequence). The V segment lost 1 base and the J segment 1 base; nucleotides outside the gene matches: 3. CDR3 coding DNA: TGTGCCAGCAGTTTATTCGGGACAGCGAACACTGAAGCTTTCTTT. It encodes CASSLFGTANTEAFF.

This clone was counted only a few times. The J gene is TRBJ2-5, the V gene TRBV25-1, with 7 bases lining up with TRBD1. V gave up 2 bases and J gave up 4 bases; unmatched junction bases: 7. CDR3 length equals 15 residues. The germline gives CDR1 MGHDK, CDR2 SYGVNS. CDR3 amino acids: CASSEGTVSSETQYF. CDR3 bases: TGTGCCAGCAGTGAAGGGACAGTTAGCTCAGAGACCCAGTACTTC.

The DNA of the CDR3 is TGTGCCAGCAGAAAGACAGGGGTCTCCGAGCAGTACTTC. It translates to CASRKTGVSEQYF. This chain connects TRBV6-5 to TRBJ2-7; 8 bases fit TRBD1. In germline, CDR1 is MNHEY, CDR2 SVGAGI. CDR3 length equals 13 residues. The V and J ends lost 6 bases and 6 bases, in that order; junction bases with no gene match: 7.

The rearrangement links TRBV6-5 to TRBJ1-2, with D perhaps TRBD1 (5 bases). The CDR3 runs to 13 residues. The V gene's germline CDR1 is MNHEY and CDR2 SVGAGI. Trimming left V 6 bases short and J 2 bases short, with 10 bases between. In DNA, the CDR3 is TGTGCCAGCAGCGTCGACAGAAACTATGGCTACACCTTC. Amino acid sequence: CASSVDRNYGYTF.

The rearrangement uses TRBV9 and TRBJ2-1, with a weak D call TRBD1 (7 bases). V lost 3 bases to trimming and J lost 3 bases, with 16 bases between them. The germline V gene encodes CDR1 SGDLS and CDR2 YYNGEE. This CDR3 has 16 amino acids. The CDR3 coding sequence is TGTGCCAGCAGCGCGAGGGGGGACAGAGTCTACAATGAGCAGTTCTTC. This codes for CASSARGDRVYNEQFF.

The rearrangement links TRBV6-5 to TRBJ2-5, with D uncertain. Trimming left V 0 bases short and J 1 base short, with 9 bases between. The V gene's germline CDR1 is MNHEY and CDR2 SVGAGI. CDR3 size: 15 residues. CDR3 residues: CASSYSEATQETQYF. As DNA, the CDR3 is TGTGCCAGCAGTTACTCAGAAGCCACCCAAGAGACCCAGTACTTC.

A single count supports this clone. Here the CDR3 reads CASSWGGATEAFF. CDR3 DNA sequence: TGTGCCAGCAGCTGGGGAGGGGCCACTGAAGCTTTCTTT. This chain joins TRBV7-3 and TRBJ1-1; D is possibly TRBD1 (5 bases). The CDR3 is 13 amino acids. Trimming removed 4 bases from V and 4 bases from J, with 10 bases in between. Germline lookup yields CDR1 SGHTA and CDR2 FQGTGA.